These T cell receptor beta chains were read from a single sample in a study of T cell changes during pregnancy in multiple sclerosis. Sequenced by immunoSEQ multiplex PCR; TCRdb stores in-frame clones only, minus some. The sample records almost 40,000 clones, around 91% being singletons. Sequences were derived from CD4+ T cells from peripheral blood mononuclear cells, sampled in the second trimester of pregnancy. These receptors were taken from a female donor in good health, enrolled as a control in a pregnancy study. Both conserved end residues are part of each CDR3. D genes are given only for firm matches. Clone size, where shown, is once, few, many, or a class for clones that have expanded.

J gene: TRBJ1-6
D gene: NA
V gene: TRBV11-3
clone size: NA
CDR3 DNA: TGTGCCAGCAGCTTAACCCCACTTTCACCCCTCCACTTT
CDR3 protein: CASSLTPLSPLHF

J gene: TRBJ1-6
D gene: NA
V gene: TRBV5-5
clone size: NA
CDR3 DNA: TGTGCCAGCAGCCCATGGGAGTCGGTGGATAATTCACCCCTCCACTTT
CDR3 protein: CASSPWESVDNSPLHF

J gene: TRBJ1-1
D gene: NA
V gene: TRBV4-3
clone size: NA
CDR3 DNA: TGCGCCAGCAGCCAAGGGGGTGGGAGAATGAACACTGAAGCTTTCTTT
CDR3 protein: CASSQGGGRMNTEAFF

J gene: TRBJ1-6
D gene: NA
V gene: TRBV15
clone size: NA
CDR3 DNA: TGTGCCACCAGCAGAGAAATGGCCAATTCACCCCTCCACTTT
CDR3 protein: CATSREMANSPLHF

J gene: TRBJ1-1
D gene: NA
V gene: TRBV7-2
clone size: NA
CDR3 DNA: TGTGCCAGCAGCTTAGCGGCCGTCAGCACTGAAGCTTTCTTT
CDR3 protein: CASSLAAVSTEAFF

J gene: TRBJ2-1
D gene: NA
V gene: TRBV4-3
clone size: NA
CDR3 DNA: TGCGCCAGCAGCCAAGAGCCCCTCCTAAATGAGCAGTTCTTC
CDR3 protein: CASSQEPLLNEQFF

J gene: TRBJ2-2
D gene: NA
V gene: TRBV6-5
clone size: once
CDR3 DNA: TGTGCCAGCAGTCGTGGGGGCGATACCGGGGAGCTGTTTTTT
CDR3 protein: CASSRGGDTGELFF

J gene: TRBJ1-6
D gene: TRBD1
V gene: TRBV7-3
clone size: NA
CDR3 DNA: TGTGCCAGCAGCAGACGACAGGGGCCTAATTCACCCCTCCACTTT
CDR3 protein: CASSRRQGPNSPLHF

J gene: TRBJ1-1
D gene: NA
V gene: TRBV29-1
clone size: NA
CDR3 DNA: TGCAGCGTTGAAATCGCGGGAGGGCTGCGCGAAGCTTTCTTT
CDR3 protein: CSVEIAGGLREAFF

J gene: TRBJ1-5
D gene: NA
V gene: TRBV7-8
clone size: NA
CDR3 DNA: TGTGCCAGCAGCTTAGGGGCAGGGCAGCCCCAGCATTTT
CDR3 protein: CASSLGAGQPQHF

J gene: TRBJ2-2
D gene: TRBD1
V gene: TRBV19
clone size: NA
CDR3 DNA: TGTGCCAGTACCCCGGGACAGGGGACCGGGGAGCTGTTTTTT
CDR3 protein: CASTPGQGTGELFF

J gene: TRBJ1-3
D gene: NA
V gene: TRBV7-9
clone size: NA
CDR3 DNA: TGTGCCAGCAGCTTACAGGGCTCTGGAAACACCATATATTTT
CDR3 protein: CASSLQGSGNTIYF

J gene: TRBJ1-2
D gene: NA
V gene: TRBV6-4
clone size: NA
CDR3 DNA: TGTGCCAGCAGCGCGGAGCAGGGTCTGAACTATGGCTACACCTTC
CDR3 protein: CASSAEQGLNYGYTF

J gene: TRBJ2-5
D gene: NA
V gene: TRBV7-9
clone size: NA
CDR3 DNA: TGTGCCAGCAGCTTTCAGGGGACGGGTGAGACCCAGTACTTC
CDR3 protein: CASSFQGTGETQYF

J gene: TRBJ2-2
D gene: TRBD1
V gene: TRBV9
clone size: NA
CDR3 DNA: TGTGCCAGCAGCCCCGATCGAGGGGGCGCTTTCGGGGAGCTGTTTTTT
CDR3 protein: CASSPDRGGAFGELFF

J gene: TRBJ1-5
D gene: TRBD1
V gene: TRBV5-5
clone size: NA
CDR3 DNA: TGTGCCAGCAGCCCTACAGGGGGCGGACAGCCCCAGCATTTT
CDR3 protein: CASSPTGGGQPQHF

J gene: TRBJ1-2
D gene: TRBD1
V gene: TRBV30
clone size: NA
CDR3 DNA: TGTGCCTGGAGTGGCCTCAGGGGGCCCTATGGCTACACCTTC
CDR3 protein: CAWSGLRGPYGYTF

J gene: TRBJ2-7
D gene: TRBD1
V gene: TRBV5-1
clone size: NA
CDR3 DNA: TGCGCCAGCAGCTTGGGCGGCAGGGGGCCCCACGAGCAGTACTTC
CDR3 protein: CASSLGGRGPHEQYF

J gene: TRBJ2-2
D gene: NA
V gene: TRBV6-5
clone size: NA
CDR3 DNA: TGTGCCAGCAGTTACACCGGACAGTACACCGGGGAGCTGTTTTTT
CDR3 protein: CASSYTGQYTGELFF

J gene: TRBJ2-7
D gene: TRBD2
V gene: TRBV10-3
clone size: NA
CDR3 DNA: TGTGCCATCAGTGAGTCAATTAGCGGGGCCTACGAGCAGTACTTC
CDR3 protein: CAISESISGAYEQYF

J gene: TRBJ2-1
D gene: NA
V gene: TRBV21-1
clone size: once
CDR3 DNA: TGTGCCAGCAGCAAATTCGGGGGGGACAATGAGCAGTTCTTC
CDR3 protein: CASSKFGGDNEQFF

J gene: TRBJ1-4
D gene: NA
V gene: TRBV5-3
clone size: NA
CDR3 DNA: TGTGCCAGAAGCCATAATTGCGGGAGTAGAGCTAATGAAAAACTGTTTTTT
CDR3 protein: CARSHNCGSRANEKLFF

J gene: TRBJ1-5
D gene: NA
V gene: TRBV7-3
clone size: NA
CDR3 DNA: TGTGCCAGCATCGGTAAGGGGGATTCACATTTT
CDR3 protein: CASIGKGDSHF

J gene: TRBJ2-3
D gene: TRBD2
V gene: TRBV4-3
clone size: NA
CDR3 DNA: TGCGCCAGCAGCCAAGATGGGGGACTAGCGGGGGTGTATTTT
CDR3 protein: CASSQDGGLAGVYF

J gene: TRBJ1-1
D gene: NA
V gene: TRBV5-1
clone size: once
CDR3 DNA: TGCGCCAGCCGTAGACAGACCGTGAACACTGAAGCTTTCTTT
CDR3 protein: CASRRQTVNTEAFF

J gene: TRBJ1-1
D gene: TRBD1
V gene: TRBV27
clone size: NA
CDR3 DNA: TGTGCCAGCAGTTCCCTTGGGACAGGGCGGACTGAAGCTTTCTTT
CDR3 protein: CASSSLGTGRTEAFF

J gene: TRBJ2-1
D gene: TRBD2
V gene: TRBV27
clone size: once
CDR3 DNA: TGTGCCAGCAGTTCCGTAAGCGGGGGGGAAGGAAATGAGCAGTTCTTC
CDR3 protein: CASSSVSGGEGNEQFF

J gene: TRBJ2-6
D gene: NA
V gene: TRBV27
clone size: NA
CDR3 DNA: TGTGCCAGCAGTTTATGGACATCTGGGGCCAACGTCCTGACTTTC
CDR3 protein: CASSLWTSGANVLTF

J gene: TRBJ1-6
D gene: TRBD1
V gene: TRBV7-9
clone size: NA
CDR3 DNA: TGTGCCAGCAGCACCGGGACAGTCTATAATTCACCCCTCCACTTT
CDR3 protein: CASSTGTVYNSPLHF

J gene: TRBJ1-5
D gene: NA
V gene: TRBV2
clone size: NA
CDR3 DNA: TGTGCCAGCAGTGTTCTTTTTAGCAATCAGCCCCAGCATTTT
CDR3 protein: CASSVLFSNQPQHF

J gene: TRBJ1-1
D gene: NA
V gene: TRBV19
clone size: NA
CDR3 DNA: TGTGCCAGTAGGCTGACGTGGGGGGGCACTGAAGCTTTCTTT
CDR3 protein: CASRLTWGGTEAFF

J gene: TRBJ1-1
D gene: NA
V gene: TRBV4-2
clone size: once
CDR3 DNA: TGTGCCAGCAGCCAGGCGGGGGGCGGCACTGAAGCTTTCTTT
CDR3 protein: CASSQAGGGTEAFF

J gene: TRBJ2-7
D gene: TRBD1
V gene: TRBV4-3
clone size: NA
CDR3 DNA: TGCGCCAGCAGCCAAGACCGGGACAGCTCCTACGAGCAGTACTTC
CDR3 protein: CASSQDRDSSYEQYF

J gene: TRBJ2-5
D gene: TRBD2
V gene: TRBV12-5
clone size: NA
CDR3 DNA: TGTGCTAGTGCCCCGGGACTAGCAGGAGAGACCCAGTACTTC
CDR3 protein: CASAPGLAGETQYF

J gene: TRBJ1-3
D gene: TRBD1
V gene: TRBV19
clone size: NA
CDR3 DNA: TGTGCCAGTGGGGTAGGGGGCGACGGAAACACCATATATTTT
CDR3 protein: CASGVGGDGNTIYF